These 16 T cell receptor beta chains were sequenced from one sample in a study of CD8 T cells in Susac syndrome. RNA, at about 0.5 to 1 ug, was reverse transcribed with random hexamers. MiXCR, applied by TCRdb to the immunoSEQ multiplex PCR reads, yields one record per CDR3 protein. The sample holds around 71,000 distinct CDR3 sequences, 96% seen once. Sequencing used CD4+ T cells from PBMCs. The receptors derive from a human donor with multiple sclerosis.

The chain combines TRBV20-1 with TRBJ1-2; D ambiguous. The germline V and J ends were trimmed by 5 bases and 5 bases, with 9 bases remaining between them. The CDR3 loop spans 11 amino acids. Germline CDR1 reads DFQATT; CDR2 reads SNEGSKA (reference sequence). Here the CDR3 DNA reads TGCAGTGCTTTCTCACGGTATGGCTACACCTTC. It specifies CSAFSRYGYTF.

The chain couples TRBV29-1 to TRBJ1-2, with D maybe TRBD1 (6 bases). The germline gives CDR1 SQVTM, CDR2 ANQGSEA. The CDR3 runs 13 residues. V lost 7 bases and J lost 5, with 17 bases in between. Here the CDR3 DNA reads TGCAGCGCGGGAGTGGGGGGACAATATGGCTACACCTTC. It specifies CSAGVGGQYGYTF.

The V gene is TRBV5-4, the J gene TRBJ2-1, with TRBD1 as a possible D gene (6 bases). The V end lost 4 bases, the J end lost 4 bases, and 15 bases lay between the germline ends. Germline assignment: CDR1 SGHNT and CDR2 YYREEE (reference sequence). The CDR3 has 15 residues. The CDR3 region is CASSASTGYYNEQFF. The CDR3, as DNA: TGTGCCAGCAGCGCATCGACAGGTTATTACAATGAGCAGTTCTTC.

The V gene is TRBV20-1, the J gene TRBJ1-5, with 7 bases aligning to TRBD1. In germline, CDR1 is DFQATT, CDR2 SNEGSKA (reference sequence). Trimming took 7 bases from V and 4 from J; bases not matched to a gene: 4. The length of the CDR3 is 12 residues. CDR3 sequence (DNA): TGCAGTGTACGACAGGGAAATCAGCCCCAGCATTTT. It is translated as CSVRQGNQPQHF.

The rearrangement links TRBV30 to TRBJ1-2, with TRBD1 matching over 10 bases. Trimming at V came to 0 bases and at J to 7 bases, leaving 8 bases not matched to a gene. CDR3 length: 15 amino acids. The germline CDR1 and CDR2 sequences are GTSNPN and SVGIG (reference sequence). CDR3 in DNA: TGTGCCTGGAGTGTACCCAGACAGGGGGCGGGTGGCTACACCTTC. It specifies CAWSVPRQGAGGYTF.

The chain carries TRBV12-3 or TRBV12-4 and TRBJ2-5, with 7 bases identical to TRBD1. V gave up 3 bases and J gave up 1 base; unmatched junction bases: 2. This CDR3 has 14 amino acids. The CDR3 sequence is CASSFRDSQETQYF. The CDR3 DNA reads TGTGCCAGCAGTTTCCGGGACAGCCAAGAGACCCAGTACTTC.

Here the CDR3 reads CASSPGEGEQYF. CDR3 nucleotide sequence: TGTGCCAGCAGCCCAGGGGAGGGCGAGCAGTACTTC. V usage is TRBV7-8 and J usage is TRBJ2-7; D possibly corresponds to TRBD2 (7 bases). The ends were cut back, 5 bases at V and 6 bases at J, with 11 bases in the middle. The germline gives CDR1 SGHVS, CDR2 FQNEAQ. The CDR3 contains 12 residues.

The V call is TRBV6-5, the J call TRBJ1-1, with a possible D match to TRBD1 (5 bases). Germline loops: CDR1 MNHEY, CDR2 SVGAGI. V gave up 0 bases and J gave up 3 bases, with 8 bases separating them. The CDR3 totals 14 residues. The CDR3 here is CASSYSGGDTEAFF. CDR3 nucleotide sequence: TGTGCCAGCAGTTACTCTGGGGGGGACACTGAAGCTTTCTTT.

This clonotype appeared a single time. This rearrangement joins TRBV20-1 to TRBJ1-1; 7 bases are shared with TRBD1. V dropped 3 bases and J dropped 6; count of bases not matched to a gene: 7. The CDR3 covers 13 residues. Germline-derived CDR1 and CDR2 are DFQATT and SNEGSKA (reference sequence). CDR3 amino acids: CSARYRGSAEAFF. CDR3 nucleotide sequence: TGCAGTGCTAGGTACAGGGGCTCCGCTGAAGCTTTCTTT.

This sequence joins TRBV7-9 and TRBJ2-5; D ambiguous. The germline CDR1 and CDR2 sequences are SEHNR and FQNEAQ (reference sequence). This CDR3 is built from 16 residues. V shed 4 bases and J shed 5 bases, with 20 bases lying between them. CDR3 nucleotide sequence: TGTGCCAGCAGCTATTCCGGACGGTCCTGGCGGGAGACCCAGTACTTC. Translating it yields CASSYSGRSWRETQYF.

V and J are TRBV29-1 and TRBJ1-1; D is undetermined. Germline V gene sequence: CDR1 SQVTM, CDR2 ANQGSEA. Trimming pared 6 bases from V and 3 bases from J, leaving 17 bases between. The CDR3 length is 14 residues. The CDR3 region has the DNA TGCAGCGTGGACCCTGTAGGGAGGCACACTGAAGCTTTCTTT. This gives the protein CSVDPVGRHTEAFF. The whole variable domain, remainder taken from reference TRBV29-1 and TRBJ1-1, is SAVISQKPSRDICQRGTSLTIQCQVDSQVTMMFWYRQQPGQSLTLIATANQGSEATYESGFVIDKFPISRPNLTFSTLTVSNMSPEDSSIYLCSVDPVGRHTEAFFGQGTRLTVV.

The chain couples TRBV27 to TRBJ1-4, with D hard to call. CDR1 and CDR2 from the germline V gene are MNHEY and SMNVEV (reference sequence). The CDR3 sequence is 13 residues long. V lost 5 bases to trimming and J lost 4 bases, with 8 bases between them. The CDR3 loop is CASSRQFNEKLFF. Written as DNA, the CDR3 is TGTGCCAGCAGTCGGCAGTTTAATGAAAAACTGTTTTTT.

The chain uses TRBV4-1 and TRBJ1-2; D ambiguous. Trimming stripped 1 base from V and 5 bases from J, with 14 bases between. The CDR3 extends over 15 amino acids. Germline CDR1 reads MGHRA; CDR2 reads YSYEKL. CDR3 residues: CASSQAPGGTYGYTF. CDR3 DNA sequence: TGCGCCAGCAGCCAAGCCCCGGGCGGAACTTATGGCTACACCTTC.

This chain uses TRBV29-1 with TRBJ1-2, with D uncertain. The V gene lost 5 bases and the J gene lost 3 bases, with 4 bases spanning the gap. This CDR3 contains 10 residues. Germline lookup yields CDR1 SQVTM and CDR2 ANQGSEA. CDR3 in amino acids: CSVYDYGYTF. Written as DNA, the CDR3 is TGCAGCGTTTATGACTATGGCTACACCTTC. Based on the CDR3 plus reference TRBV29-1 and TRBJ1-2, the full variable domain is SAVISQKPSRDICQRGTSLTIQCQVDSQVTMMFWYRQQPGQSLTLIATANQGSEATYESGFVIDKFPISRPNLTFSTLTVSNMSPEDSSIYLCSVYDYGYTFGSGTRLTVV.

This chain connects TRBV15 to TRBJ1-6, with 9 bases that match TRBD1. Germline CDR1 LNHNV, CDR2 YYDKDF (reference sequence). Trimming took 3 bases from V and 7 from J; bases not matched to a gene: 4. This CDR3 is 15 amino acids long. The CDR3, as DNA: TGTGCCACCAGCAGGACCGGGACAGGGAATTCACCCCTCCACTTT. It yields the protein CATSRTGTGNSPLHF.

The rearrangement uses TRBV6-2 or TRBV6-3 and TRBJ1-1; D remains unclear. Per germline, CDR1 MNHEY and CDR2 SVGEGT. The CDR3 loop spans 12 amino acids. V was pared by 5 bases and J by 3 bases, with 7 bases between. The CDR3 DNA follows: TGTGCCAGCAGTGCTCGTGACACTGAAGCTTTCTTT. Amino acid sequence: CASSARDTEAFF.